The 26 T cell receptor beta chains in this list originate from one sample, sequenced in a study of blood T cell repertoires in COVID-19. Generated by immunoSEQ multiplex PCR, the TCRdb table keeps only in-frame clones and is missing some. The sample records roughly 460,000 clones, roughly 90% being singletons. Sequencing was done on a sample of peripheral blood. These receptors all come from a man aged 18 to 29 with COVID-19, enrolled during active disease.

The table lists this clone with a few counts. The chain uses TRBV27 and TRBJ1-3; TRBD1 matches at 7 bases. The V gene's germline CDR1 is MNHEY and CDR2 SMNVEV (reference sequence). Losses at the gene ends were 3 bases for V and 8 bases for J; bases not matched to a gene: 4. This CDR3 has 13 residues. The CDR3 here is CASSFSRGDTIYF. In nucleotides, the CDR3 is TGTGCCAGCAGTTTCTCCAGGGGGGACACCATATATTTT.

Of note for this clone: Other DNA variants within this sample encode the same CDR3. The chain employs TRBV5-4 and TRBJ2-2; 10 bases map to TRBD2. CDR3 length: 16 residues. V gave up 4 bases and J gave up 2 bases; unmatched junction bases: 5. Germline lookup yields CDR1 SGHNT and CDR2 YYREEE (reference sequence). The DNA of the CDR3 is TGTGCCAGCAGCCTTAAGCGGGGGGGAAACACCGGGGAGCTGTTTTTT. As protein: CASSLKRGGNTGELFF.

This clone was counted only a few times. The chain recombines TRBV5-4 with TRBJ2-7, with D maybe TRBD1 (5 bases). From germline, CDR1 is SGHNT and CDR2 YYREEE (reference sequence). The CDR3 is 14 residues long. V dropped 4 bases and J dropped 0 bases, with 11 bases sitting between them. In DNA, the CDR3 is TGTGCCAGCAGCGGAACAGGAAACTCCTACGAGCAGTACTTC. Encoded protein: CASSGTGNSYEQYF.

The V call is TRBV6-5, the J call TRBJ2-7; D might be TRBD1 (5 bases). The CDR3 loop spans 14 amino acids. V was trimmed by 7 bases and J by 7 bases, leaving 20 bases between them. Germline V gene data show CDR1 as MNHEY and CDR2 as SVGAGI. CDR3 region: CASTPIDRRGEQYF. The CDR3 DNA reads as TGTGCCAGCACCCCAATAGACAGACGAGGAGAGCAGTACTTC.

The CDR3 DNA reads TGTGCCAGCAGTTACGGTGTCCAGCGGAGAACTAGCACAGATACGCAGTATTTT. The encoded protein is CASSYGVQRRTSTDTQYF. The chain couples TRBV6-2 or TRBV6-3 to TRBJ2-3; tentatively, D is TRBD2 (5 bases). Per the germline V gene, CDR1 is MNHEY and CDR2 is SVGEGT. V lost 2 bases, J lost 0 bases, and 18 bases lay in between. This CDR3 has 18 amino acids.

The chain recombines TRBV24-1 with TRBJ1-5; 10 nucleotides align to TRBD1. The CDR3 contains 18 residues. The germline CDR1 and CDR2 sequences are KGHDR and SFDVKD. J lost 6 bases, V lost 2 bases, and 12 bases had no gene match. The CDR3 bases are TGTGCCACCAGTGATTCATCTCGGGACAGGGGAGTTGGTCAGCCCCAGCATTTT. Protein product: CATSDSSRDRGVGQPQHF.

This clone was observed many times. This chain uses TRBV19 with TRBJ1-5, with 7 bases lining up with TRBD1. J lost 3 bases, V lost 1 base, and 3 bases had no gene match. The CDR3 has 15 amino acids. The germline V gene has CDR1 LNHDA and CDR2 SQIVND (reference sequence). The CDR3 loop is CASSIVQGDNQPQHF. CDR3 nucleotides: TGTGCCAGTAGTATAGTTCAGGGGGACAATCAGCCCCAGCATTTT.

The chain joins TRBV5-1 to TRBJ2-5, with 8 bases matching TRBD2. From germline, CDR1 is SGHRS and CDR2 YFSETQ. Losses at the gene ends were 4 bases for V and 2 bases for J; bases not matched to a gene: 7. The CDR3 has 15 residues. The CDR3 nucleotides read TGCGCCAGCAGCAACAGCGGGAGAGGTCAAGAGACCCAGTACTTC. Amino acid sequence: CASSNSGRGQETQYF.

This clone was seen once. J is TRBJ1-4 and V is TRBV7-9; D possibly corresponds to TRBD1 (6 bases). Between the trimmed V and J ends, which lost 4 bases and 3 bases, there was a span of 18 bases. The CDR3 sequence is 17 residues long. Per germline, CDR1 SEHNR and CDR2 FQNEAQ (reference sequence). The chain's CDR3 is CASSYIQGVDSNEKLFF. The CDR3 DNA reads as TGTGCCAGCAGCTATATACAGGGAGTGGACTCTAATGAAAAACTGTTTTTT. The variable domain in full, completed from reference TRBV7-9 and TRBJ1-4, reads DTGVSQNPRHKITKRGQNVTFRCDPISEHNRLYWYRQTLGQGPEFLTYFQNEAQLEKSRLLSDRFSAERPKGSFSTLEIQRTEQGDSAMYLCASSYIQGVDSNEKLFFGSGTQLSVL.

The V call is TRBV18, the J call TRBJ2-5; D gene uncertain. This CDR3 has 13 residues. Trimming cost V 6 bases and J 2 bases, with 10 bases left between them. Germline CDR1 and CDR2: KGHSH and LQKENI. Written as DNA, the CDR3 is TGTGCCAGCTCGACGACTTTGCAAGAGACCCAGTACTTC. The encoded protein is CASSTTLQETQYF.

This CDR3 reads CASTYSETQYF. The CDR3 nucleotides read TGTGCCAGCACCTACTCAGAGACCCAGTACTTC. This sequence joins TRBV2 and TRBJ2-5; D gene unclear. The germline V and J ends were trimmed by 7 bases and 4 bases, with 7 bases remaining between them. The CDR3 consists of 11 residues. CDR1 and CDR2 from the germline V gene are SNHLY and FYNNEI.

This clone has just one count. V and J are TRBV11-3 and TRBJ2-7; 9 bases map to TRBD1. Trimming at V came to 6 bases and at J to 3 bases, leaving 6 bases not matched to a gene. Germline V gene lookup returns CDR1 SGHNT and CDR2 YENEEA. CDR3 length: 14 residues. The CDR3 protein is CASRPDRGSYEQYF. DNA of the CDR3: TGTGCCAGCAGACCTGACAGGGGGAGCTACGAGCAGTACTTC.

The gene calls are TRBV7-6 and TRBJ1-3; TRBD1 might be the D (6 bases). V dropped 5 bases and J dropped 2 bases, with 10 bases sitting between them. The germline CDR1 and CDR2 sequences are SGHVS and FNYEAQ. The CDR3 length is 14 residues. CDR3 in amino acids: CASSKTGTGNTIYF. The CDR3 bases are TGTGCCAGCAGCAAAACAGGGACTGGAAACACCATATATTTT.

The V call is TRBV6-4, the J call TRBJ2-2, with D tentatively TRBD2 (6 bases). CDR3 length: 12 residues. V dropped 8 bases and J dropped 6 bases, with 10 bases sitting between them. The germline CDR1 and CDR2 sequences are MRHNA and SNTAGT. CDR3 region: CASRGFAGELFF. The CDR3 DNA reads TGTGCCAGCCGGGGGTTCGCCGGGGAGCTGTTTTTT.

The J gene is TRBJ1-2, the V gene TRBV5-1, with 9 bases identical to TRBD1. Trimming cost V 0 bases and J 11 bases; bases outside gene matches: 11. Per the germline V gene, CDR1 is SGHRS and CDR2 is YFSETQ. The CDR3 is 15 amino acids. CDR3 DNA sequence: TGCGCCAGCAGCTTGGGGGTCCGGGACAGGGTTGGGTACACCTTC. As protein: CASSLGVRDRVGYTF.

This clone was counted a single time. The V and J genes are TRBV7-8 and TRBJ2-3; 8 positions agree with TRBD2. CDR1 is SGHVS, CDR2 FQNEAQ, per germline. After removal of 0 bases from V and 5 bases from J, the junction contained 10 bases not matched to a gene. The CDR3 has 17 amino acids. The CDR3 loop is CASSLAGRGGGGDTQYF. CDR3 nucleotides: TGTGCCAGCAGCTTAGCTGGACGGGGGGGAGGAGGAGATACGCAGTATTTT.

The chain couples TRBV3-1 (or the pseudogene TRBV3-2) to TRBJ2-7; D gene unclear. CDR3 length: 14 residues. Trimming removed 5 bases from V and 1 base from J, with 12 bases in between. The V gene's germline CDR1 is LGHDT and CDR2 YNNKEL (reference sequence). The CDR3 is CASSFTTSSYEQYF. The CDR3 DNA reads TGTGCCAGCAGCTTTACGACAAGTTCCTACGAGCAGTACTTC.

The chain joins TRBV9 to TRBJ2-3; no definite D call. Trimming pared 2 bases from V and 0 bases from J, leaving 10 bases between. Looked up from germline, CDR1 is SGDLS and CDR2 is YYNGEE. This CDR3 is built from 15 residues. The CDR3 nucleotides read TGTGCCAGCAGCGTCGGAGTCTCTAGCACAGATACGCAGTATTTT. Translation gives CASSVGVSSTDTQYF.

This clone was seen a handful of times. The gene calls are TRBV15 and TRBJ2-7, with 7 bases identical to TRBD2. Germline loops: CDR1 LNHNV, CDR2 YYDKDF (reference sequence). CDR3 length: 16 amino acids. The V gene end was trimmed by 0 bases and the J gene end by 3 bases; junction bases not matched to a gene: 8. The CDR3 DNA sequence: TGTGCCACCAGCAGAGATCACGGTCGGGGGGACTACGAGCAGTACTTC. Amino acids: CATSRDHGRGDYEQYF.

This chain uses TRBV28 with TRBJ1-4; tentatively, D is TRBD1 (5 bases). The V gene lost 7 bases and the J gene lost 5 bases, with 17 bases spanning the gap. This CDR3 is 15 amino acids long. From germline, CDR1 is MDHEN and CDR2 SYDVKM. CDR3 in DNA: TGTGCCAGCACCGCCTCGGGACTTGGCAATGAAAAACTGTTTTTT. This sequence encodes CASTASGLGNEKLFF.

This chain uses TRBV11-3 with TRBJ2-5, with a possible D match to TRBD1 (6 bases). The CDR3 spans 14 residues. Germline CDR1 and CDR2: SGHNT and YENEEA. V lost 1 base, J lost 4 bases, and 10 bases lay in between. CDR3 residues: CASSLGGRGETQYF. Here the CDR3 DNA reads TGTGCCAGCAGCTTAGGGGGGCGCGGAGAGACCCAGTACTTC.

The rearrangement uses TRBV6-5 and TRBJ1-1; D is unclear. Trimming removed 7 bases from V and 6 bases from J, with 15 bases in between. This CDR3 spans 13 amino acids. Germline V CDR1 and CDR2: MNHEY, SVGAGI. The CDR3 bases are TGTGCCAGCATACGGGGTAACGGGGCTGAAGCTTTCTTT. It yields the protein CASIRGNGAEAFF.

This sequence joins TRBV19 and TRBJ1-4; D gene ambiguous. Per the germline V gene, CDR1 is LNHDA and CDR2 is SQIVND (reference sequence). V dropped 10 bases and J dropped 0 bases, with 9 bases sitting between them. This CDR3 comprises 13 residues. The CDR3 sequence: CATTPSTNEKLFF. Here the CDR3 DNA reads TGTGCCACCACACCCTCAACTAATGAAAAACTGTTTTTT.

The chain joins TRBV11-3 to TRBJ2-5, with 8 bases that match TRBD1. Per germline, CDR1 SGHNT and CDR2 YENEEA. The CDR3 is made up of 16 amino acids. The V segment lost 1 base and the J segment 3 bases; nucleotides outside the gene matches: 7. Here the CDR3 reads CASSLAGGGVKETQYF. As DNA, the CDR3 is TGTGCCAGCAGCTTAGCAGGGGGCGGGGTAAAAGAGACCCAGTACTTC.

This clone has more than one count but fewer than ten. The gene calls are TRBV11-2 and TRBJ2-7, with 7 bases lining up with TRBD2. Germline CDR1 and CDR2: SGHAT and FQNNGV. The CDR3 is 15 residues long. V was clipped by 3 bases and J by 5 bases; unmatched bases: 10. The CDR3: CASSFYRAGWDEQYF. CDR3 DNA: TGTGCCAGCAGCTTCTACAGAGCGGGGTGGGACGAGCAGTACTTC.

V is TRBV12-5 and J is TRBJ1-2; D is unclear. Trimming shortened V by 0 bases and J by 4 bases, and 18 bases separated the two germline ends. Germline V gives CDR1 LGHNT, CDR2 FRNRAP. This CDR3 is built from 17 residues. CDR3 DNA sequence: TGTGCTAGTGGTTTGGTAGGCGGAGTTGGTCTCGGCTATGGCTACACCTTC. Translating gives CASGLVGGVGLGYGYTF.